One sample yielded the 22 T cell receptor beta chains listed below, sequenced in a study of a mutant IDH1 vaccine in newly diagnosed glioma (TCRdb year 2021). Library preparation was by the immunoSEQ multiplex PCR assay. The table comes from immuneACCESS by way of TCRdb, which keeps in-frame sequences with V and J called. Part of the clones is missing from these tables; in studies checked, under half for an unresolved V gene and the rest for unknown reasons. The sample profile shows 20,000 to 25,000 clones; 60% to 75% of them were found once. Together, the top ten hold about 11% of the sample. The time point label on this specimen signifies: week 11, during vaccination. A 20-mer mutant IDH1 peptide at 300 micrograms in Montanide made up each vaccine dose, which was injected subcutaneously together with topical imiquimod. These receptors are not linked to any known antigen. The material sequenced was peripheral blood mononuclear cells (PBMCs), taken from a glioma patient whose treatment included an IDH1 peptide vaccine. The origin of the receptors is a man aged 18-30 years with glioma. Some clones in this sample may be carry-over from other donors' samples.

This chain connects TRBV5-6 to TRBJ2-5; D might be TRBD2 (6 bases). Trimming took off 3 bases at V and 2 bases at J, with 11 bases between the two ends. The CDR3 consists of 14 residues. From germline, CDR1 is SGHDT and CDR2 YYEEEE. Here the CDR3 DNA reads TGTGCCAGCAGCTCTGGGACTCAACAAGAGACCCAGTACTTC. This gives the protein CASSSGTQQETQYF. Complete variable domain (other parts from reference TRBV5-6 and TRBJ2-5): DAGVTQSPTHLIKTRGQQVTLRCSPKSGHDTVSWYQQALGQGPQFIFQYYEEEERQRGNFPDRFSGHQFPNYSSELNVNALLLGDSALYLCASSSGTQQETQYFGPGTRLLVL.

V gene TRBV19 combines with J gene TRBJ1-5, with 7 bases matching TRBD1. Trimming removed 6 bases from V and 3 bases from J; junction bases left unmatched: 8. The germline CDR1 and CDR2 sequences are LNHDA and SQIVND (reference sequence). CDR3 length equals 15 residues. The CDR3 protein is CASRMSDRNNQPQHF. For the CDR3, the DNA is TGTGCCAGTAGGATGTCGGACAGGAACAATCAGCCCCAGCATTTT.

V is TRBV29-1 and J is TRBJ2-1; D remains ambiguous. The ends were cut back, 3 bases at V and 3 bases at J, with 24 bases in the middle. Germline CDR1 is SQVTM and CDR2 is ANQGSEA. This CDR3 comprises 18 residues. In DNA, the CDR3 is TGCAGCGTTGAGGTAGAATCCCCAGGACCAGTTTTCTACAATGAGCAGTTCTTC. Amino acid sequence: CSVEVESPGPVFYNEQFF.

The V gene is TRBV7-6, the J gene TRBJ2-3, with 8 bases lining up with TRBD2. Per germline, CDR1 SGHVS and CDR2 FNYEAQ. The length of the CDR3 is 14 residues. Trimming took 3 bases from V and 4 from J; bases not matched to a gene: 3. CDR3 DNA: TGTGCCAGCAGCTTTACGGGGGGGGCAGATACGCAGTATTTT. This translates into CASSFTGGADTQYF. Full variable domain (remainder filled in from reference TRBV7-6 and TRBJ2-3): GAGVSQSPRYKVTKRGQDVALRCDPISGHVSLYWYRQALGQGPEFLTYFNYEAQQDKSGLPNDRFSAERPEGSISTLTIQRTEQRDSAMYRCASSFTGGADTQYFGPGTRLTVL.

This clone has just a few counts. The chain recombines TRBV2 with TRBJ1-1, with a tentative D call TRBD1 (6 bases). The CDR3 extends over 13 amino acids. Germline-derived CDR1 and CDR2 are SNHLY and FYNNEI. The V end lost 7 bases, the J end lost 0 bases, and 9 bases lay between the germline ends. In DNA, the CDR3 is TGTGCCAGCACCCAGGGGTTGAACACTGAAGCTTTCTTT. This codes for CASTQGLNTEAFF.

The chain uses TRBV18 and TRBJ1-5; TRBD1 aligns across 8 bases. This CDR3 spans 17 amino acids. Trimming cost V 3 bases and J 0 bases; bases outside gene matches: 7. Per the germline V gene, CDR1 is KGHSH and CDR2 is LQKENI. CDR3 nucleotides: TGTGCCAGCTCACCCGGGACAGGTAGGGGTAGCAATCAGCCCCAGCATTTT. This gives the protein CASSPGTGRGSNQPQHF.

The chain employs TRBV30 and TRBJ2-7; the D call may be TRBD1 or TRBD2 (5 bases each). This CDR3 contains 15 residues. V was cut by 4 bases and J by 7 bases, with 23 bases left in between. Germline-derived CDR1 and CDR2 are GTSNPN and SVGIG (reference sequence). The CDR3 protein is CAWTGMGRHPDEQYF. The CDR3 nucleotides are TGTGCCTGGACCGGAATGGGACGGCATCCGGATGAGCAGTACTTC.

This clone appeared a few times. This chain connects TRBV18 to TRBJ1-5; D remains ambiguous. Germline V gives CDR1 KGHSH, CDR2 LQKENI. The CDR3 sequence is 14 residues long. The V end lost 6 bases, the J end lost 0 bases, and 9 bases lay between the germline ends. CDR3 amino acids: CASSGQVSNQPQHF. The DNA for the CDR3 is TGTGCCAGCTCCGGGCAGGTTAGCAATCAGCCCCAGCATTTT.

The CDR3 nucleotides are TGTGCCAGCAGCTTCGGGGGGGTAGGGGCCAACGTCCTGACTTTC. This gives the protein CASSFGGVGANVLTF. The V and J genes are TRBV11-2 and TRBJ2-6; the match to TRBD2 covers 8 bases. The CDR3 sequence is 15 residues long. The trim removed 3 bases at V and 4 bases at J, leaving 2 bases unmatched. Germline V gene sequence: CDR1 SGHAT, CDR2 FQNNGV.

The CDR3 nucleotides read TGTGCCAGCAGCCCACGACTAGCGGGGGCCAATGAGCAGTTCTTC. Residues: CASSPRLAGANEQFF. The gene calls are TRBV9 and TRBJ2-1; 12 bases align to TRBD2. Germline-derived CDR1 and CDR2 are SGDLS and YYNGEE. CDR3 length: 15 residues. After removal of 4 bases from V and 6 bases from J, the junction contained 5 bases not matched to a gene. Full variable domain (outside the CDR3, taken from reference TRBV9 and TRBJ2-1): DSGVTQTPKHLITATGQRVTLRCSPRSGDLSVYWYQQSLDQGLQFLIQYYNGEERAKGNILERFSAQQFPDLHSELNLSSLELGDSALYFCASSPRLAGANEQFFGPGTRLTVL.

J is TRBJ2-7 and V is TRBV5-1, with 9 positions matching TRBD2. The junction had 7 bases not matched to a gene; V was cut back by 0 bases and J by 3 bases. CDR3 length equals 16 residues. Germline lookup yields CDR1 SGHRS and CDR2 YFSETQ. The CDR3 DNA is TGCGCCAGCAGCTTGGTGGCTGGCGGGGGGGTCTACGAGCAGTACTTC. This sequence encodes CASSLVAGGGVYEQYF. Looking up the rest from reference TRBV5-1 and TRBJ2-7 gives the full variable domain: KAGVTQTPRYLIKTRGQQVTLSCSPISGHRSVSWYQQTPGQGLQFLFEYFSETQRNKGNFPGRFSGRQFSNSRSEMNVSTLELGDSALYLCASSLVAGGGVYEQYFGPGTRLTVT.

The rearrangement joins TRBV7-2 to TRBJ1-2; TRBD1 might be the D (6 bases). V was pared by 2 bases and J by 0 bases, with 10 bases between. CDR3 length: 15 amino acids. CDR1 SGHTA and CDR2 FQGNSA come from the germline V gene. The CDR3 loop is CASSLQGPTNYGYTF. In DNA form, the CDR3 reads TGTGCCAGCAGCTTACAGGGGCCTACTAACTATGGCTACACCTTC.

This clone appeared a few times. V usage is TRBV28 and J usage is TRBJ1-5, with 7 bases lining up with TRBD1. The CDR3 length is 14 residues. With V trimmed by 6 bases and J by 3 bases, 5 bases remained unmatched. Germline V CDR1 and CDR2: MDHEN, SYDVKM. Here the CDR3 reads CASRPGQYNQPQHF. The CDR3 nucleotides are TGTGCCAGCAGGCCGGGACAGTACAATCAGCCCCAGCATTTT.

The rearrangement links TRBV5-1 to TRBJ1-2; D might be TRBD1 (5 bases). Germline V gene lookup returns CDR1 SGHRS and CDR2 YFSETQ. V was shortened by 0 bases and J by 6 bases, with 15 bases between the two germline ends. There are 15 residues in the CDR3. The CDR3 DNA follows: TGCGCCAGCAGCTTGGAACCAGGGAGGACCCATGGCTACACCTTC. Translated, it gives CASSLEPGRTHGYTF.

The chain joins TRBV6-5 to TRBJ1-1; 9 positions match TRBD1. Unmatched junction bases numbered 9, after V lost 7 bases and J lost 3 bases. Germline V CDR1 and CDR2: MNHEY, SVGAGI. This CDR3 has 15 amino acids. CDR3 amino acids: CASTNPGQGDTEAFF. The CDR3 DNA sequence: TGTGCCAGCACCAACCCGGGACAGGGAGACACTGAAGCTTTCTTT.

This sequence joins TRBV5-6 and TRBJ1-4; no firm D call. The V and J ends lost 0 bases and 4 bases respectively, with 7 bases between them. This CDR3 comprises 14 residues. Per germline, CDR1 SGHDT and CDR2 YYEEEE. CDR3 amino acids: CASSLARNNEKLFF. DNA for the CDR3: TGTGCCAGCAGCTTGGCTCGGAATAATGAAAAACTGTTTTTT.

This clone has more than one count but fewer than ten. The V gene is TRBV14, the J gene TRBJ2-2, with 13 positions matching TRBD2. Germline CDR1 SGHDN, CDR2 FVKESK. V lost 0 bases to trimming and J lost 5 bases; unmatched junction nucleotides: 6. The length of the CDR3 is 18 residues. The CDR3 is CASSQEQRTSGGTGELFF. The CDR3, as DNA: TGTGCCAGCAGCCAAGAACAGCGGACTAGCGGGGGAACCGGGGAGCTGTTTTTT. The full variable domain, completed using reference TRBV14 and TRBJ2-2, is EAGVTQFPSHSVIEKGQTVTLRCDPISGHDNLYWYRRVMGKEIKFLLHFVKESKQDESGMPNNRFLAERTGGTYSTLKVQPAELEDSGVYFCASSQEQRTSGGTGELFFGEGSRLTVL.

The gene calls are TRBV5-6 and TRBJ1-6; 10 bases match TRBD1. The CDR3 is 15 amino acids. Trimming cost V 4 bases and J 7 bases; bases outside gene matches: 5. Germline loops: CDR1 SGHDT, CDR2 YYEEEE. Here the CDR3 reads CASSSGQGENSPLHF. In nucleotides, the CDR3 is TGTGCCAGCAGCAGCGGACAGGGGGAGAATTCACCCCTCCACTTT.

This chain joins TRBV30 and TRBJ1-6; D is undetermined. CDR3 length: 13 residues. V lost 2 bases, J lost 9 bases, and 11 bases lay in between. In germline, CDR1 is GTSNPN, CDR2 SVGIG (reference sequence). CDR3 sequence: CAWSSWAASPLHF. The CDR3, as DNA: TGTGCCTGGAGTAGTTGGGCGGCTTCACCCCTCCACTTT. Filled out from reference TRBV30 and TRBJ1-6, the complete variable domain reads SQTIHQWPATLVQPVGSPLSLECTVEGTSNPNLYWYRQAAGRGLQLLFYSVGIGQISSEVPQNLSASRPQDRQFILSSKKLLLSDSGFYLCAWSSWAASPLHFGNGTRLTVT.

The rearrangement links TRBV29-1 to TRBJ1-6, with TRBD1 as a possible D gene (5 bases). Germline loops: CDR1 SQVTM, CDR2 ANQGSEA. The CDR3 length is 13 residues. V shed 4 bases and J shed 7 bases, with 11 bases lying between them. The CDR3 loop is CSVGGDGNSPLHF. In nucleotides, the CDR3 is TGCAGCGTTGGAGGGGATGGCAATTCACCCCTCCACTTT. Using reference TRBV29-1 and TRBJ1-6 for the parts outside the CDR3, the full variable domain is SAVISQKPSRDICQRGTSLTIQCQVDSQVTMMFWYRQQPGQSLTLIATANQGSEATYESGFVIDKFPISRPNLTFSTLTVSNMSPEDSSIYLCSVGGDGNSPLHFGNGTRLTVT.

This clone came up a few times. This chain uses TRBV29-1 with TRBJ1-1; D is ambiguous. CDR3 length: 12 amino acids. With 2 bases removed from V and 3 bases from J, the gap between germline ends came to 7 bases. Germline V CDR1 and CDR2: SQVTM, ANQGSEA. CDR3 loop: CSVEYPYTEAFF. DNA of the CDR3: TGCAGCGTTGAATATCCGTACACTGAAGCTTTCTTT.

V usage is TRBV5-1 and J usage is TRBJ1-3; D is unresolved. The CDR3 is 14 residues long. V lost 0 bases and J 0 bases, leaving 4 bases between the germline ends. Germline V gene data show CDR1 as SGHRS and CDR2 as YFSETQ. The CDR3 spells CASSLDNSGNTIYF. CDR3 nucleotide sequence: TGCGCCAGCAGCTTGGACAACTCTGGAAACACCATATATTTT.